This TCR beta chain was documented in a study of blood T cell repertoires in COVID-19 (dated by TCRdb to about 2020). At the level of the whole study: Samples covering the acute and convalescent phases of COVID-19 were provided by collaborators in the United States, Italy and Spain. The material from the prospective study consisted of cDNA or gDNA derived from T cells, B-cell-depleted T cells, or PBMCs. The dataset comprised deeply sampled blood TCRbeta repertoires from subjects exposed to, actively infected with, or recovered from COVID-19. The repertoires were made available in a free public database intended to serve as a resource for research on the immune response to SARS-CoV-2. The samples were drawn from the first 160 participants of the ongoing ImmuneRACE study and from 950 to 1,500 subjects provided by 6 global collaborators. A de-identified subject ID, COVID-19 status, age in years and sex were almost always included in the sample metadata. Where available, HLA class I and class II types were obtained from metadata supplied by the sample provider rather than from assay-based typing. General study outcomes and caveats: How much clinical and demographic metadata was included differed by source and by participant, and the metadata was provided uncurated.

The cysteine opens and the phenylalanine closes a CDR3 of 17 amino acids. Only the CDR3 part of the read is kept: 51 bases, read in frame from the first base. TCRbeta CDR3 regions were amplified from genomic DNA by means of the immunoSEQ Assay, a bias-controlled multiplex PCR. In the paper's pipeline: The number of nucleated cells in each sample was estimated by amplification of reference gene primers within the assay. To quantify the absolute abundance of each unique TCRbeta CDR3 rearrangement, sequence reads were collapsed and filtered. For each sample, productive Simpson clonality was calculated as the square root of Simpson's diversity index across productive rearrangements. TCRdb provides this immuneACCESS table in a form limited to in-frame rearrangements. Some clones are lacking; in checked studies, under half of them reflect an unresolved V gene, and why the rest are absent is not known. V, J and clone size are taken as reported in that table, and D and trimming were inferred from the DNA itself. The sample has 60,000 to 70,000 clones on record, less than 85% of them singletons. Less than 8.5% of the sample belongs to the ten largest clones.

With respect to this clone: Its antigen target is currently unknown. Qualities for individual bases were not recorded, and no much larger clone is one base off.

Each collaborating institution followed its own protocols to collect whole blood in K2EDTA tubes. Collaborator samples were shipped for TCRbeta analysis as frozen whole blood, isolated PBMCs, or DNA extracted from either sample type. This TCR came from a man aged 55 to 70 with acute or convalescent COVID-19. The rearranged segments are TRBV21-1 and TRBJ2-3; the DNA was not used to check the table's D call, TRBD2. TRBV21-1 is a pseudogene segment. Sequenced sample: peripheral blood. Read as DNA, the sequence is TGTGCCAGCAGCAATCGCGGGGGGCACGGTTTCGCAGATACGCAGTATTTT. Translated, this is CASSNRGGHGFADTQYF.